The present TCR beta chain was sequenced within a study of radiotherapy plus CTLA-4 blockade in lung cancer. Study-level background: Objective responses were seen in about a sixth of patients, disease control in approximately 29%. General study points: In blood, TCR clones derived from the tumor expanded after radiotherapy plus ipilimumab.

Notes on this clone: The antigen remains unidentified.

Some clones are missing from TCRdb's copy, which holds only in-frame ones; the method was immunoSEQ multiplex PCR. The sample yields some 92,000 clones, around four fifths seen once. Participants had chemo-refractory metastatic non-small-cell lung cancer and were treated with focal radiation plus ipilimumab CTLA-4 blockade. V lost 8 bases and J lost 1, with 5 bases in between. The CDR3 has 11 residues. Germline V CDR1 and CDR2: SNHLY, FYNNEI. This receptor was taken from a human donor with non-small cell lung cancer who had a partial response to radiotherapy plus ipilimumab. V usage is TRBV2 and J usage is TRBJ1-1; D is uncertain. The material sequenced was peripheral blood, taken from a patient treated with radiotherapy plus ipilimumab. The DNA of the CDR3 is TGTGCCAGCCTTAAGAACACTGAAGCTTTCTTT. This sequence encodes CASLKNTEAFF. The complete variable domain, with remaining parts taken from reference TRBV2 and TRBJ1-1, reads EPEVTQTPSHQVTQMGQEVILRCVPISNHLYFYWYRQILGQKVEFLVSFYNNEISEKSEIFDDQFSVERPDGSNFTLKIRSTKLEDSAMYFCASLKNTEAFFGQGTRLTVV.